Sequencing of this T cell receptor (beta chain) was carried out in a study of blood T cell repertoires in COVID-19. Study information: PBMCs, B-cell-depleted T cells, or T cells provided the cDNA or gDNA that made up the material.

The CDR3 totals 14 residues. Germline values: CDR1 SGHRS, CDR2 YFSETQ. V dropped 4 bases and J dropped 6 bases, with 15 bases sitting between them. How the authors handled the data: From reference gene primer amplification, estimates of nucleated cell counts were derived. The assay was immunoSEQ multiplex PCR, and TCRdb's table has in-frame clones only and misses some. V, J and clone size reflect that table, while D and trimming were determined from the DNA. This sample yields approximately 80,000 clones, of which about 85% are seen a single time; approximately 9.7% belongs to the top ten. This sequence was found in a human donor in a cohort sampled during active COVID-19. The sample was peripheral blood. The chain couples TRBV5-1 to TRBJ2-3; D gene ambiguous. The CDR3 spells CASSPLLVSDTQYF. As DNA, the CDR3 is TGCGCCAGCAGCCCTCTATTGGTTAGCGATACGCAGTATTTT.